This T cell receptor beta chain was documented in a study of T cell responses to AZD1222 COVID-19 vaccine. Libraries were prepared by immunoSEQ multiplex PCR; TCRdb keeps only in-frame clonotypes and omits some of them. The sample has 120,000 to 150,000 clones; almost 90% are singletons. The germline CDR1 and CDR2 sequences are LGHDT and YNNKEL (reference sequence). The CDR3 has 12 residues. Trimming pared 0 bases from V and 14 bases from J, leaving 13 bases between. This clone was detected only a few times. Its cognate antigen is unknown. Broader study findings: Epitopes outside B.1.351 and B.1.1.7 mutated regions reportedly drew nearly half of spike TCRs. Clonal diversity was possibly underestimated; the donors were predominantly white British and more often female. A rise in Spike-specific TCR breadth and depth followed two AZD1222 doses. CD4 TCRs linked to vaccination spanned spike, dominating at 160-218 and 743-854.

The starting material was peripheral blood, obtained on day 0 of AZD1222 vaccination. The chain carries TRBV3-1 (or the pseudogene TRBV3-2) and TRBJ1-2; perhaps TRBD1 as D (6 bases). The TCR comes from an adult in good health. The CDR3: CASSQEGGVGTF. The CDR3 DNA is TGTGCCAGCAGCCAAGAAGGGGGTGTTGGAACCTTC.